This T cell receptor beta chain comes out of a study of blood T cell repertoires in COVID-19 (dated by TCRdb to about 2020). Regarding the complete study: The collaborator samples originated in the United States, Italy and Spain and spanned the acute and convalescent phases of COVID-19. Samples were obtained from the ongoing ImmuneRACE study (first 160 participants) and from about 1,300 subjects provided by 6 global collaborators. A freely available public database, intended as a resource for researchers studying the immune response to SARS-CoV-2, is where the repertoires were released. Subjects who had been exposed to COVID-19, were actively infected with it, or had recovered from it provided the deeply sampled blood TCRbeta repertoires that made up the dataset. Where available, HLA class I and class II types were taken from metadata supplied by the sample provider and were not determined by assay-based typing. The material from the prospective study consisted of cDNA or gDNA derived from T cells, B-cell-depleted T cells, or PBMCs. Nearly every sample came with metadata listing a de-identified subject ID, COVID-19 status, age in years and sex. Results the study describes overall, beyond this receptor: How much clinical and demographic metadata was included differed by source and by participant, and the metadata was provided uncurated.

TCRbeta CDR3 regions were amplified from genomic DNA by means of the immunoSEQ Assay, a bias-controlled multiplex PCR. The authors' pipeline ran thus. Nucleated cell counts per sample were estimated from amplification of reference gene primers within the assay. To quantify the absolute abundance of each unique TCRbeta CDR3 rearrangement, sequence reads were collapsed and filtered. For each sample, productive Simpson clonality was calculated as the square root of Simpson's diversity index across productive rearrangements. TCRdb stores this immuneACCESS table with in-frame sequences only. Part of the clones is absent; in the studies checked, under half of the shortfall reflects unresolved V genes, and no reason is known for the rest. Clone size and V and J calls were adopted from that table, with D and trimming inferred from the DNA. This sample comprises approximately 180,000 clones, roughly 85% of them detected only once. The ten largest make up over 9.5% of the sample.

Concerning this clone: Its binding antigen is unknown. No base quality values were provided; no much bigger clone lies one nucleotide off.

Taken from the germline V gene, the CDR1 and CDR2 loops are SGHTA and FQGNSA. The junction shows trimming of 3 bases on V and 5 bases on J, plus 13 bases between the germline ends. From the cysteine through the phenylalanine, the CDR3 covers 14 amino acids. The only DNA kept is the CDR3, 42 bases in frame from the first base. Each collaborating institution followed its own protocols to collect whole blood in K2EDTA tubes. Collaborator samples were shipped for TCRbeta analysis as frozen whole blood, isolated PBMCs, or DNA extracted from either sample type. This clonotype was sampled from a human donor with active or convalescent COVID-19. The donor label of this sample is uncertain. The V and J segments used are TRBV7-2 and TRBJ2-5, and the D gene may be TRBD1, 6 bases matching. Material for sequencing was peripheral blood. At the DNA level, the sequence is TGTGCCAGCAGCTTTCAGGGGCCCGCTGAGACCCAGTACTTC. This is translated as CASSFQGPAETQYF.